This record looks at one T cell receptor (beta chain) sequence and its context. Deletions cut 10 bases from V and 8 bases from J, with 20 bases between. The germline V gene has CDR1 MNHNY and CDR2 SVGAGI (reference sequence). The CDR3 covers 13 residues. Using a J-beta primer mix together with a sample-barcoded 5' primer, a second PCR was run for roughly 7 to 11 cycles. One entry per CDR3 protein, called by TCRdb with MiXCR from the 5' RACE reads. The table shows around 1,700,000 distinct CDR3 sequences, with roughly 28% occurring only once. The data originate from a study of blood T cells in healthy people across ages.

The sequenced material came from blood. The chain carries TRBV6-6 and TRBJ1-2, with a tentative D call TRBD1 (6 bases). The sequence was obtained from a woman in her thirties in good health. CDR3 region: CATRETGSGGYTF. CDR3 coding DNA: TGTGCCACCCGCGAAACAGGGTCTGGAGGCTACACCTTC.